Presented here are 23 T cell receptor beta chains from one specimen sequenced in a study of Graves' ophthalmopathy and Graves' hyperthyroidism. Amplified material comprised TCR beta CDR3 regions derived from RNA transcripts. Following a first-round RT-PCR that used HTBI primers, a second-round multiplex PCR was carried out. TCRdb recomputed calls from the multiplex PCR reads with MiXCR, one row per CDR3 protein. The sample has around 1.1 million distinct CDR3 sequences; about 40% are singletons. The sequenced sample consisted of peripheral blood or thyroid tissue (not recorded which). The receptors were gathered from an adult man with Graves' hyperthyroidism.

The CDR3 region is CSVDVMREETQYF. CDR3 DNA: TGCAGCGTTGATGTAATGAGAGAAGAGACCCAGTACTTC. V gene TRBV29-1 combines with J gene TRBJ2-5; D unclear. The CDR3 loop spans 13 amino acids. V lost 3 bases to trimming and J lost 3 bases, with 11 bases between them. CDR1 is SQVTM and CDR2 is ANQGSEA in the germline V gene.

In regard to this clonotype: At one end, the junction sequence differs from germline, possibly due to a read error. The chain carries TRBV19 and TRBJ2-7, with 12 bases aligning to TRBD1. Germline loops: CDR1 LNHDA, CDR2 SQIVND (reference sequence). The CDR3 covers 15 residues. The DNA of the CDR3 is TGTGCCCGTAGTATGGGGACAGGGGGCTTCTACGAGCAGTACTTC. Translating it yields CARSMGTGGFYEQYF.

This clonotype was detected many times. The V call is TRBV19, the J call TRBJ1-1, with 8 bases that match TRBD1. V lost 7 bases, J lost 1 base, and 8 bases stayed unmatched. The CDR3 covers 15 residues. The V gene's germline CDR1 is LNHDA and CDR2 SQIVND (reference sequence). The DNA of the CDR3 is TGTGCCAGTAACCAGAAGACAGGGGAGAACACTGAAGCTTTCTTT. Amino acid sequence: CASNQKTGENTEAFF.

V is TRBV11-2 and J is TRBJ2-7; 8 bases align to TRBD1. This CDR3 contains 14 residues. Germline trimming cut 5 bases from V and 3 bases from J; bases unmatched to any gene: 6. CDR1 and CDR2 (germline): SGHAT, FQNNGV. CDR3 in amino acids: CASSQAGGRYEQYF. CDR3 DNA sequence: TGTGCCAGCAGCCAAGCAGGGGGCCGCTACGAGCAGTACTTC.

This clonotype was observed at least ten times. The CDR3 protein is CASSGSGARSYEQYF. CDR3 DNA: TGTGCCAGCAGCGGTAGCGGGGCCCGCAGCTACGAGCAGTACTTC. V usage is TRBV9 and J usage is TRBJ2-7; 8 nucleotides agree with TRBD2. The CDR3 spans 15 residues. Germline lookup yields CDR1 SGDLS and CDR2 YYNGEE. V shed 3 bases and J 3 bases; nucleotides not matched to a gene: 8.

CDR3 nucleotides: TGTGCCAGCAGCCGAAAGTGGGGGGCTAACACCGGGGAGCTGTTTTTT. It yields the protein CASSRKWGANTGELFF. V and J are TRBV7-8 and TRBJ2-2; D possibly uses TRBD1 or TRBD2 (6 bases each). Germline assignment: CDR1 SGHVS and CDR2 FQNEAQ. This CDR3 region has 16 residues. V was trimmed by 5 bases and J by 2 bases, leaving 15 bases between them.

This clonotype was found once. The junction departs from the called germline gene at one end, perhaps through a read error. The rearrangement joins TRBV15 to TRBJ2-5; TRBD1 matches at 10 bases. CDR3 length: 16 amino acids. Germline loops: CDR1 LNHNV, CDR2 YYDKDF (reference sequence). CDR3 nucleotide sequence: TGTGCCACCAGCAGGGACAGGGGGAAGTATCAAGAGGCCCAGTACTTC. Translated, it gives CATSRDRGKYQEAQYF.

This clonotype was observed a single time. This chain joins TRBV7-6 and TRBJ1-4; 8 bases fit TRBD1. Germline CDR1 and CDR2: SGHVS and FNYEAQ. The CDR3 length is 14 residues. V lost 3 bases to trimming and J lost 8 bases; unmatched junction nucleotides: 5. This CDR3 reads CASSFRDRKEKLFF. The CDR3 DNA sequence: TGTGCCAGCAGCTTTCGGGACAGGAAAGAAAAACTGTTTTTT.

This clonotype was counted many times. The rearrangement joins TRBV25-1 to TRBJ1-1; unclear D gene. CDR1 and CDR2 (germline): MGHDK, SYGVNS. The CDR3 runs to 13 residues. Trimming took 4 bases from V and 8 from J, leaving 14 bases between them. DNA of the CDR3: TGTGCCAGCAGTGGCCGCCCGGCCACCGAAGCTTTCTTT. This translates into CASSGRPATEAFF. Drawing the rest from reference TRBV25-1 and TRBJ1-1, the complete variable domain is EADIYQTPRYLVIGTGKKITLECSQTMGHDKMYWYQQDPGMELHLIHYSYGVNSTEKGDLSSESTVSRIRTEHFPLTLESARPSHTSQYLCASSGRPATEAFFGQGTRLTVV.

At least ten counts were recorded for this clonotype. DNA for the CDR3: TGCAGTGCTAGCGACCAGGGGACCTACGAGCAGTACTTC. Its protein product is CSASDQGTYEQYF. The gene calls are TRBV20-1 and TRBJ2-7, with TRBD1 as a possible D gene (6 bases). V lost 3 bases, J lost 2 bases, and 11 bases lay in between. Germline V gives CDR1 DFQATT, CDR2 SNEGSKA (reference sequence). CDR3 length equals 13 residues.

There are many counts of this clonotype. The chain links TRBV12-3 or TRBV12-4 to TRBJ2-2; D remains unclear. V lost 6 bases and J lost 5, with 10 bases in between. The CDR3 loop spans 13 amino acids. Here the CDR3 reads CASRPRRTGELFF. CDR3 nucleotide sequence: TGTGCCAGCAGGCCCCGCCGGACCGGGGAGCTGTTTTTT.

The gene calls are TRBV20-1 and TRBJ2-7, with D maybe TRBD1 (5 bases). The CDR3 totals 13 residues. V lost 0 bases and J lost 9, with 15 bases in between. Germline V gene lookup returns CDR1 DFQATT and CDR2 SNEGSKA (reference sequence). The CDR3 bases are TGCAGTGCTAGAGATAGGGCAGGGCCGAGGCAGTACTTC. This sequence encodes CSARDRAGPRQYF.

V and J are TRBV3-1 and TRBJ1-2; D gene uncertain. The germline V and J ends were trimmed by 4 bases and 4 bases, with 19 bases remaining between them. CDR3 length equals 16 residues. CDR1 and CDR2 from the germline V gene are LGHDT and YNNKEL (reference sequence). CDR3: CASSPYLTGSGYGYTF. The DNA of the CDR3 is TGTGCCAGCAGCCCATACTTGACGGGGAGCGGCTATGGCTACACCTTC.

This clonotype was counted only a few times. This chain connects TRBV6-5 to TRBJ2-7, with 9 bases lining up with TRBD2. In germline, CDR1 is MNHEY, CDR2 SVGAGI. V trimming: 5 bases; J trimming: 7 bases; junction bases outside the gene matches: 12. CDR3 length: 15 amino acids. CDR3 coding DNA: TGTGCCAGCAGTAAAATAGCGGGAGAGCTTTCTGAGCAGTACTTC. It encodes CASSKIAGELSEQYF.

V gene TRBV5-1 combines with J gene TRBJ2-2; D gene unclear. Per germline, CDR1 SGHRS and CDR2 YFSETQ. Trimming removed 6 bases from V and 5 bases from J, with 11 bases in between. This CDR3 has 13 residues. The CDR3 reads CASIDISTGELFF. CDR3 bases: TGCGCCAGCATCGACATATCGACCGGGGAGCTGTTTTTT.

V usage is TRBV7-2 and J usage is TRBJ1-6; D gene unclear. CDR3 length equals 16 residues. Trimming cost V 2 bases and J 5 bases, with 13 bases left between them. CDR1 SGHTA and CDR2 FQGNSA come from the germline V gene. CDR3: CASSLLGGLNNSPLHF. As DNA, the CDR3 is TGTGCCAGCAGCTTACTCGGCGGGCTGAATAATTCACCCCTCCACTTT.

This clonotype was observed many times. This chain links TRBV5-5 with TRBJ2-5; a possible D gene is TRBD1 (6 bases). This CDR3 spans 14 amino acids. The germline V gene has CDR1 SGHKS and CDR2 YYEKEE (reference sequence). V was cut by 0 bases and J by 3 bases, with 9 bases left in between. CDR3 sequence (DNA): TGTGCCAGCAGCTTGGATTGGACAGAAGAGACCCAGTACTTC. Translation gives CASSLDWTEETQYF.

This clonotype showed up many times. The chain has TRBV5-4 and TRBJ1-4; D is uncertain. Between the trimmed V and J ends, which lost 0 bases and 10 bases, there was a span of 10 bases. The CDR3 is made up of 13 amino acids. Germline CDR1 reads SGHNT; CDR2 reads YYREEE (reference sequence). CDR3 DNA sequence: TGTGCCAGCAGCTTGGGTGACCCTGGAAAACTGTTTTTT. It is translated as CASSLGDPGKLFF. Filled out from reference TRBV5-4 and TRBJ1-4, the complete variable domain reads ETGVTQSPTHLIKTRGQQVTLRCSSQSGHNTVSWYQQALGQGPQFIFQYYREEENGRGNFPPRFSGLQFPNYSSELNVNALELDDSALYLCASSLGDPGKLFFGSGTQLSVL.

This clonotype was counted ten times or more. The CDR3 sequence is CATSRVMDGNQPQHF. DNA for the CDR3: TGTGCCACCAGCAGAGTCATGGACGGCAATCAGCCCCAGCATTTT. The chain recombines TRBV15 with TRBJ1-5; D uncertain. Trimming took 1 base from V and 2 from J, leaving 9 bases between them. The V gene's germline CDR1 is LNHNV and CDR2 YYDKDF (reference sequence). This CDR3 has 15 residues.

This clonotype turned up a few times. This could be a read error, since a much larger clone is one nucleotide away. The chain combines TRBV2 with TRBJ1-4; 8 nucleotides match TRBD1. The CDR3 loop spans 13 amino acids. CDR1 is SNHLY, CDR2 FYNNEI, per germline. Here the CDR3 DNA reads TGTGCCAGCGGTGACTACAGGGGGGAAAAACTGTTTTTT. It translates to CASGDYRGEKLFF.

The sample holds many counts of this clonotype. This chain joins TRBV20-1 and TRBJ1-2; no clear D. The germline V gene encodes CDR1 DFQATT and CDR2 SNEGSKA (reference sequence). With 1 base removed from V and 7 bases from J, the gap between germline ends came to 13 bases. CDR3 length: 13 amino acids. The CDR3 DNA is TGCAGTGCTAGAGTAGCCCTAGTTGGTGGCTACACCTTC. This gives the protein CSARVALVGGYTF.

Of note for this clonotype: This sequence may be a read error, since a much larger clone differs from it by one base. The CDR3 sequence: CASSRDRVTTEAFF. The DNA for the CDR3 is TGTGCCAGCAGCAGGGACAGGGTAACCACTGAAGCTTTCTTT. The J gene is TRBJ1-1, the V gene TRBV7-2; 9 nucleotides agree with TRBD1. The germline V gene has CDR1 SGHTA and CDR2 FQGNSA. The V and J ends lost 5 bases and 4 bases, in that order; junction bases with no gene match: 5. The CDR3 runs to 14 residues.

This clonotype was detected ten times or more. This sequence joins TRBV7-6 and TRBJ2-6; 9 bases agree with TRBD1. Losses at the gene ends were 5 bases for V and 2 bases for J; bases not matched to a gene: 10. The CDR3 totals 18 residues. Germline lookup yields CDR1 SGHVS and CDR2 FNYEAQ. CDR3 residues: CASSTDRGTYAGANVLTF. CDR3 nucleotides: TGTGCCAGCAGCACGGACAGGGGAACGTACGCTGGGGCCAACGTCCTGACTTTC.